Listed below are T cell receptor beta chains from one sample, sequenced in a study of shared clonotypes between healthy human individuals. The data were produced by immunoSEQ multiplex PCR, yet TCRdb's version contains in-frame clones alone and is incomplete. The sample holds about 470,000 clones; around 79% are singletons and the top ten take under 15%. Sequencing was carried out using PBMCs. These receptors all stem from a woman in her thirties or forties in good health. Some clones in this sample may be carry-over from other donors' samples. The conserved cysteine and the conserved F or W are not part of the CDR3 here. D genes are given only for firm matches.

D: TRBD2
V: TRBV15
J: TRBJ2-3
CDR3: ATSSGTSGRARGDTQY

D: -
V: TRBV4-1
J: TRBJ2-7
CDR3: ASSREGNSYEQY

D: -
V: TRBV30
J: TRBJ2-7
CDR3: AWRGANSYEQY

D: -
V: TRBV28
J: TRBJ2-2
CDR3: ASRDGDWNTGELF

D: -
V: TRBV11-2
J: TRBJ1-2
CDR3: ASSLSTGGGYT

D: TRBD1
V: TRBV28
J: TRBJ2-7
CDR3: ASSLRQGSYEQY

D: TRBD2
V: TRBV27
J: TRBJ2-2
CDR3: ASSPPGLAGWSGELF

D: TRBD2
V: TRBV5-1
J: TRBJ2-3
CDR3: ASSSLAGDTQY

D: -
V: TRBV7-9
J: TRBJ2-6
CDR3: AAGSRVAESPGANVLT

D: TRBD2
V: TRBV11-2
J: TRBJ2-1
CDR3: ASSLERLAGRQF

D: TRBD2
V: TRBV14
J: TRBJ2-1
CDR3: ASSPSGRASYNEQF

D: -
V: TRBV7-2
J: TRBJ1-5
CDR3: ASSYGTENQPQH

D: -
V: TRBV2
J: TRBJ2-2
CDR3: ASSSQRLNTGELF

D: TRBD1
V: TRBV19
J: TRBJ1-1
CDR3: ASSPRQGRAEAF

D: TRBD2
V: TRBV27
J: TRBJ2-7
CDR3: ASSLFLPSGTSPPPEQY

D: -
V: TRBV5-1
J: TRBJ2-5
CDR3: ASSLGLETQY

D: -
V: TRBV4-1
J: TRBJ2-5
CDR3: ASSQEWLGAGETQY

D: -
V: TRBV7-2
J: TRBJ2-1
CDR3: ASSLTPSGKRYNEQF

D: -
V: TRBV7-2
J: TRBJ1-2
CDR3: ASSSGQRVNGYT

D: -
V: TRBV25-1
J: TRBJ1-5
CDR3: ASSEYLTNNQPQH

D: -
V: TRBV19
J: TRBJ2-3
CDR3: ASSPSGRDHPDTQY